Sequencing of this T cell receptor (beta chain) was carried out in a study of T cell changes during pregnancy in multiple sclerosis. CDR3 length: 16 residues. The V and J ends lost 6 bases and 9 bases, in that order; junction bases with no gene match: 14. CDR1 is LNHDA and CDR2 is SQIVND in the germline V gene (reference sequence). Using immunoSEQ multiplex PCR, the repertoire was profiled, and TCRdb retains in-frame clones only, with some absent. The sample has around 57,000 clones; about 90% are singletons. Sequenced here: peripheral blood, sampled in the third trimester of pregnancy. This receptor was taken from a female donor in good health, enrolled as a control in a pregnancy study. The chain uses TRBV19 and TRBJ2-1; 10 nucleotides align to TRBD2. The CDR3 is CASRVQPGLASGEQFF. As DNA, the CDR3 is TGTGCCAGTAGGGTCCAACCGGGACTAGCGTCGGGTGAGCAGTTCTTC.